A single sample is the source of the 4 T cell receptor beta chains below, sequenced in a study of lung T cells in sarcoidosis with Löfgren's syndrome. Via MiXCR, TCRdb re-called the reads, giving one row per CDR3 protein. The sample yields some 8,600 distinct CDR3 sequences, around 21% seen once. Sequencing used CD4+ T cells from bronchoalveolar lavage fluid. These TCRs come from a human donor with sarcoidosis (Löfgren's syndrome or another form), or a control subject (not recorded which).

This clonotype was seen many times. This rearrangement joins TRBV6-1 to TRBJ1-3; D is unresolved. The CDR3 consists of 16 residues. V shed 5 bases and J shed 0 bases, with 14 bases lying between them. The germline gives CDR1 MNHNS, CDR2 SASEGT. The CDR3 protein is CASSLLTADSGNTIYF. The CDR3 DNA reads as TGTGCCAGCAGTTTACTTACAGCGGACTCTGGAAACACCATATATTTT.

Relative to its sample, this clonotype is medium-sized. This chain connects TRBV6-1 to TRBJ1-1, with TRBD1 as a possible D gene (6 bases). Trimming cost V 6 bases and J 1 base, with 9 bases left between them. This CDR3 spans 13 amino acids. CDR1 MNHNS and CDR2 SASEGT come from the germline V gene. CDR3 DNA sequence: TGTGCCAGCAGGGACAGCGAGAACACTGAAGCTTTCTTT. Amino acid sequence: CASRDSENTEAFF.

Judged by abundance, this clonotype is medium-sized. The chain joins TRBV20-1 to TRBJ1-3; D not resolved. In germline, CDR1 is DFQATT, CDR2 SNEGSKA (reference sequence). This CDR3 region has 16 residues. V lost 1 base and J lost 4, with 17 bases in between. The CDR3 nucleotides are TGCAGTGCTAGAGTGGGTTCAGCCCTTGTAGGAAACACCATATATTTT. Its translation: CSARVGSALVGNTIYF.

This clonotype was seen more than once but under ten times. The rearrangement uses TRBV7-6 and TRBJ2-2; D unclear. This CDR3 comprises 13 residues. Germline V gene data show CDR1 as SGHVS and CDR2 as FNYEAQ. With 6 bases removed from V and 1 base from J, the gap between germline ends came to 6 bases. The CDR3 sequence is CASSLGNTGELFF. Written as DNA, the CDR3 is TGTGCCAGCAGTCTAGGGAACACCGGGGAGCTGTTTTTT.